The source of this TCR beta chain is a study of beta chain features in type 1 diabetes. Note on this clone: The target antigen is unknown.

cDNA synthesis used the whole RNA isolate, giving expressed TCRB sequences. Generated by immunoSEQ multiplex PCR, the TCRdb table keeps only in-frame clones and is missing some. The data hold under 350,000 clones, with roughly 25% observed a single time. Only one heparinised blood draw was taken per donor, and its volume averaged around 110 mL. Trimming pared 7 bases from V and 0 bases from J, leaving 13 bases between. The CDR3 covers 14 residues. Germline lookup yields CDR1 SQVTM and CDR2 ANQGSEA. The study's findings and limits: HLA influence on TCRB rearrangement stayed unresolved here. PCR might favor shorter templates, equally in patients and controls. When VDJ junctions were examined, type 1 diabetes patients showed fewer insertions and more deletions. In every one of the four CD4+ subsets, TCRB CDR3s were moderately but significantly shorter in Type 1 diabetes patients.

This sequence originates from a woman aged 25 to 39 with type 1 diabetes. Sample: naive CD4+ T cells from blood. The V and J genes are TRBV29-1 and TRBJ2-1; possibly TRBD2 for D (6 bases). CDR3 sequence (DNA): TGCAGCGCATTTGTCGGGGGCTCCTACAATGAGCAGTTCTTC. Protein product: CSAFVGGSYNEQFF.